The source of this T cell receptor (beta chain) is a study of T cell responses to AZD1222 COVID-19 vaccine. Background on the study: Second doses at about 4 or about 12 weeks were pooled. Whole-study findings and limits: Sampling that yielded the repertoires occurred only after the peak T cell response. Seropositive at baseline were only 5 or 6 AZD1222 recipients.

Of note for this clone: Its antigen is not identified.

Clones were read by immunoSEQ multiplex PCR, and TCRdb kept only the in-frame ones, dropping some. The sample has around 190,000 clones, 85% to 95% seen once. The germline CDR1 and CDR2 sequences are LGHNT and FRNRAP. Deletions cut 6 bases from V and 4 bases from J, with 10 bases between. The CDR3 is 13 residues long. The rearrangement uses TRBV12-5 and TRBJ1-5; D unresolved. The material was peripheral blood, obtained on day 0 of AZD1222 vaccination. The receptor's source is an adult in good health. CDR3 region: CASGPLSNQPQHF. Written as DNA, the CDR3 is TGTGCTAGTGGCCCTCTTAGTAATCAGCCCCAGCATTTT.